A single T cell receptor beta chain is shown here with its context. These data come from a study of neurological immune-mediated disorders. For sorted libraries, the input was approximately 1 million CD4+ or CD8+ T cells. This CDR3 is 14 amino acids long. V lost 0 bases to trimming and J lost 5 bases, with 10 bases between them. Germline V gene lookup returns CDR1 KGHSH and CDR2 LQKENI. TCRdb ran MiXCR on the 5' RACE reads and lists one entry per CDR3 protein. The sample holds roughly 44,000 distinct CDR3 sequences, nearly 6.5% seen once. The sequenced sample was CD4+ T cells from blood. The V call is TRBV18, the J call TRBJ2-5; D not certain. The origin of this receptor is a woman aged 40 to 55 in good health. The CDR3 nucleotides are TGTGCCAGCTCACCACCTTGGTCAATGGAGACCCAGTACTTC. Amino acid sequence: CASSPPWSMETQYF.